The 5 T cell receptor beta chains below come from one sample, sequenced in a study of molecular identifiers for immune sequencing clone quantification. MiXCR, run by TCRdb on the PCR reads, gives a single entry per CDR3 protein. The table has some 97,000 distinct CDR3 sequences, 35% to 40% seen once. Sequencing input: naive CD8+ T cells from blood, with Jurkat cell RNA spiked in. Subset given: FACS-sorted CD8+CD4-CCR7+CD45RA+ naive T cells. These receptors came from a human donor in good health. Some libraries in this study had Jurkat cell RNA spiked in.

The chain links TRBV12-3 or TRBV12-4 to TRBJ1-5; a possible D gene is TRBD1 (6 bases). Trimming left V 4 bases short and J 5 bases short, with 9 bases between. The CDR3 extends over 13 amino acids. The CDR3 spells CASSYQGHQPQHF. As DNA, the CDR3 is TGTGCCAGCAGTTACCAGGGGCATCAGCCCCAGCATTTT.

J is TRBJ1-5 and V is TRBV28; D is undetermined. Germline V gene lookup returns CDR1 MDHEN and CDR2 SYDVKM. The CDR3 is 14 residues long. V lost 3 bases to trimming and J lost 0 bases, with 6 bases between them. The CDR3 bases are TGTGCCAGCAGTTTCAGATTTAGCAATCAGCCCCAGCATTTT. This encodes CASSFRFSNQPQHF. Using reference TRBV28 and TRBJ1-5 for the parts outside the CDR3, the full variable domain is DVKVTQSSRYLVKRTGEKVFLECVQDMDHENMFWYRQDPGLGLRLIYFSYDVKMKEKGDIPEGYSVSREKKERFSLILESASTNQTSMYLCASSFRFSNQPQHFGDGTRLSIL.

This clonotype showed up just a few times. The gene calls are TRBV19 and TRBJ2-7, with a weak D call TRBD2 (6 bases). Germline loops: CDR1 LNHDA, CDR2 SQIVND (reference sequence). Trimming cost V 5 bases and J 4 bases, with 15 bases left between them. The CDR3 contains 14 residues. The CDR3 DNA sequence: TGTGCCAGTAGTTCGGGGACTGCAGAATACGAGCAGTACTTC. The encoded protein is CASSSGTAEYEQYF.

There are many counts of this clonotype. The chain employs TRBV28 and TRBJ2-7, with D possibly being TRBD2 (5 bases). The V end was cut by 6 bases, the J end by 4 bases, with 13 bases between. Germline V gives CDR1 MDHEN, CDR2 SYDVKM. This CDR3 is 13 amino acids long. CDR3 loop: CASSLITRYEQYF. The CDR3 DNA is TGTGCCAGCAGCCTCATCACTAGGTACGAGCAGTACTTC.

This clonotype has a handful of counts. The CDR3 protein is CASSLWDSTSEQFF. The CDR3 nucleotides are TGTGCCAGCAGTTTATGGGACTCCACCAGTGAGCAGTTCTTC. This rearrangement joins TRBV12-3 or TRBV12-4 to TRBJ2-1, with D possibly matching TRBD2 (6 bases). The CDR3 is 14 amino acids. The V gene lost 2 bases and the J gene lost 9 bases, with 14 bases spanning the gap.